This section outlines one T cell receptor (beta chain) sequence together with its context. The clone's antigen remains unknown. No much larger clonotype is one base removed from it; base qualities were not supplied. This sample is drawn from a study of cytomegalovirus exposure and HLA in healthy donors (dated 2017 in TCRdb). The study in broad terms: According to a later analysis, the 120 or so validation repertoires were produced on the same platform as the 666 repertoires of the first cohort. The study aimed to test whether cataloging public T cell receptors could reveal signatures of past pathogen exposure. In addition to the first cohort of 666 subjects, a separate validation cohort of approximately 110 different subjects was used. High-throughput TCR immunosequencing, statistical association of individual TCRs with disease status, and machine learning were combined to predict cytomegalovirus infection status. What the authors observed across the whole study: Most TCR sequences were observed very rarely across donors, whereas some public TCRs were present in many individuals. Cytomegalovirus status was reported to be diagnosed by the classifier with high specificity and sensitivity in both the original and validation cohorts. A later analysis found that TCRs clustered in the first cohort also tended to co-occur in the roughly 120 validation repertoires, with approximately 94% of cluster scores above 0. The validation cohort had no HLA typing available for a later analysis, so co-occurrence within that cohort was assessed over all 120 or so repertoires. In vitro tests confirmed that a few of the cytomegalovirus-associated TCR beta chains recognize cytomegalovirus antigens. A total of fewer than 200 TCR beta chains were listed by the study as associated with cytomegalovirus. It was suggested by the authors that the approach could potentially be generalized to other disease states and immunological phenotypes.

From the germline V gene (reference sequence), CDR1 is GTSNPN and CDR2 is SVGIG. Germline trimming amounts to 0 bases on V and 9 bases on J, with 3 as the count of junction bases outside the gene matches. Measured from the cysteine to the phenylalanine, the CDR3 is 13 residues long. Only the CDR3 DNA is retained, 39 bases long and in frame from the first base. The donors were included in the validation cohort of around 120 subjects, a group kept apart from the roughly 700-subject first cohort. Libraries were built with the immunoSEQ multiplex PCR assay. Per the source publication's procedure: A statistical classification framework was built to diagnose cytomegalovirus status from the catalog of TCR beta chain sequences. TCRdb retrieved this table from immuneACCESS and kept in-frame rearrangements only. Not all clones are present; in checked studies, unresolved V genes account for under half, and no reason is known for the remainder. V and J calls and clone size come straight from that table; D and trimming were deduced from the DNA. Here the sample has under 150,000 clones; more than 85% occur a single time. Roughly 10% of the sample goes to the ten largest clones.

The V and J genes are TRBV30 and TRBJ1-5, and 9 bases in between align with TRBD1. The specimen was PBMCs. The receptor comes from a man younger than 30 in good health and CMV-seropositive. The DNA sequence is as follows: TGTGCCTGGAGTGTACAGGGGGCTGGGCCCCAGCATTTT. The translation is CAWSVQGAGPQHF.